This T cell receptor beta chain was found in a study of regulatory T cells in long-lasting Graves disease. Notes on the study in general: Gene preferences differed: TRBV28, TRBJ1-2, TRBJ2-5 in persistent cases. Those with persistent Graves' had less TCR diversity than newly diagnosed patients.

V lost 8 bases, J lost 2 bases, and 19 bases lay in between. Germline assignment: CDR1 MNHNS and CDR2 SASEGT. The CDR3 has 15 amino acids. Arm-PCR of CDR3 regions with iRepertoire HTBI primers generated TCR beta libraries. In the original processing: Across all samples, roughly 60 TRBV segments and 15 or so TRBJ segments were identified. TCRdb re-analysed the multiplex PCR reads in MiXCR, keeping a single row per CDR3 protein. These V and J calls rely on TCRdb rather than the paper's analysis. The repertoire consists of fewer than 600,000 distinct CDR3 sequences, with about 20% occurring once and the leading ten covering around 14%. In this sample, this clonotype turned up a few times. Its antigen is unknown. The sample's time point: persistent/refractory GD, antithyroid drugs over 5 years with positive TRAb. The authors made the TCR library using RNA they extracted from PBMCs. Patients were enrolled at an endocrinology department in Xi'an, China.

The chain combines TRBV6-1 with TRBJ2-7; D call uncertain. The sample consisted of peripheral blood mononuclear cells (PBMCs), taken when the disease was refractory, from a patient treated with antithyroid drugs. The TCR comes from a female donor with Graves disease. The CDR3 bases are TGTGCCAGCCGAGTAAGCCAGGAGTTACCCTACGAGCAGTACTTC. It is translated as CASRVSQELPYEQYF.